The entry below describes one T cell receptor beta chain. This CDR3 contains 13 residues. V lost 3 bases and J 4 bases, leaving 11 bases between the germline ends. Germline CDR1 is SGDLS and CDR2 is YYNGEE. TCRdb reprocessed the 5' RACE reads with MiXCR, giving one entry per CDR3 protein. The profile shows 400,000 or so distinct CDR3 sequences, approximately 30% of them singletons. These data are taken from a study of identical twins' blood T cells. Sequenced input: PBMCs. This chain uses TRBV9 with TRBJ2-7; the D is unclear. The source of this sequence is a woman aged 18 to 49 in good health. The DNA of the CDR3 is TGTGCCAGCAGCGCCTCAGTGGAGTACGAGCAGTACTTC. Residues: CASSASVEYEQYF. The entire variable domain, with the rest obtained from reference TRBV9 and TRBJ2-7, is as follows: DSGVTQTPKHLITATGQRVTLRCSPRSGDLSVYWYQQSLDQGLQFLIQYYNGEERAKGNILERFSAQQFPDLHSELNLSSLELGDSALYFCASSASVEYEQYFGPGTRLTVT.